These 16 T cell receptor beta chains came from one sample sequenced in a study of T cells in Graves' hyperthyroidism and ophthalmopathy. Template material for amplifying TCR beta CDR3 regions consisted of RNA transcripts. A set of HTBI primers served as the primers for a first-round RT-PCR of the TCR CDR3. MiXCR, applied by TCRdb to the multiplex PCR reads, yields one record per CDR3 protein. The data contain a few hundred thousand distinct CDR3 sequences, just under 25% of them singletons. The material sequenced was blood. These receptors originate from a man between 50 and 59 years old with Graves' hyperthyroidism.

V usage is TRBV5-1 and J usage is TRBJ2-2; D perhaps matches TRBD2 (5 bases). The V gene's germline CDR1 is SGHRS and CDR2 YFSETQ. This CDR3 region has 15 residues. Trimming shortened V by 0 bases and J by 4 bases, and 10 bases separated the two germline ends. CDR3 protein: CASSLVLALTGELFF. The CDR3, as DNA: TGCGCCAGCAGCTTGGTCCTAGCTCTCACCGGGGAGCTGTTTTTT.

This clonotype was seen ten or more times. The chain joins TRBV6-6 to TRBJ2-3, with a weak D call TRBD2 (6 bases). Trimming pared 2 bases from V and 0 bases from J, leaving 9 bases between. The CDR3 contains 15 residues. CDR1 MNHNY and CDR2 SVGAGI come from the germline V gene (reference sequence). CDR3 region: CASSYGRTSTDTQYF. The CDR3 DNA follows: TGTGCCAGCAGTTACGGGAGGACTAGCACAGATACGCAGTATTTT.

The V and J genes are TRBV29-1 and TRBJ2-7; a possible D gene is TRBD2 (6 bases). Germline V CDR1 and CDR2: SQVTM, ANQGSEA. Between the trimmed V and J ends, which lost 6 bases and 1 base, there was a span of 19 bases. The CDR3 has 15 residues. The CDR3 nucleotides are TGCAGCGTGGGAGGTCTAGCCGGTAATTCCTACGAGCAGTACTTC. It translates to CSVGGLAGNSYEQYF.

This clonotype was observed a handful of times. The V and J genes are TRBV7-9 and TRBJ2-3; D uncertain. V was pared by 1 base and J by 4 bases, with 12 bases between. This CDR3 spans 15 amino acids. From germline, CDR1 is SEHNR and CDR2 FQNEAQ (reference sequence). The CDR3, as DNA: TGTGCCAGCAGCTTAGTCCCGGACCGTCCAGATACGCAGTATTTT. Protein product: CASSLVPDRPDTQYF. The whole variable domain, remainder taken from reference TRBV7-9 and TRBJ2-3, is DTGVSQNPRHKITKRGQNVTFRCDPISEHNRLYWYRQTLGQGPEFLTYFQNEAQLEKSRLLSDRFSAERPKGSFSTLEIQRTEQGDSAMYLCASSLVPDRPDTQYFGPGTRLTVL.

Only a few counts were recorded for this clonotype. The chain recombines TRBV15 with TRBJ1-4; D may be TRBD1 (5 bases). This CDR3 region has 14 residues. V lost 2 bases and J 8 bases, leaving 12 bases between the germline ends. In germline, CDR1 is LNHNV, CDR2 YYDKDF (reference sequence). The CDR3 DNA reads as TGTGCCACCAGCAGACCGGGACGGGGGGAAAAACTGTTTTTT. Protein product: CATSRPGRGEKLFF.

V is TRBV27 and J is TRBJ1-5, with D maybe TRBD1 (6 bases). The length of the CDR3 is 13 residues. Germline V gives CDR1 MNHEY, CDR2 SMNVEV (reference sequence). V shed 11 bases and J shed 0 bases, with 11 bases lying between them. The CDR3, as DNA: TGTGCCCGCGACAGGTTTAGCAATCAGCCCCAGCATTTT. It is translated as CARDRFSNQPQHF.

This clonotype was seen more than once but under ten times. This sequence joins TRBV7-9 and TRBJ1-1; D gene uncertain. The V end was cut by 8 bases, the J end by 5 bases, with 18 bases between. Germline V gene sequence: CDR1 SEHNR, CDR2 FQNEAQ (reference sequence). The length of the CDR3 is 14 residues. The CDR3: CASVLGSHGTEAFF. CDR3 coding DNA: TGTGCCAGCGTACTAGGGTCCCATGGGACTGAAGCTTTCTTT. The full variable domain, completed using reference TRBV7-9 and TRBJ1-1, is DTGVSQNPRHKITKRGQNVTFRCDPISEHNRLYWYRQTLGQGPEFLTYFQNEAQLEKSRLLSDRFSAERPKGSFSTLEIQRTEQGDSAMYLCASVLGSHGTEAFFGQGTRLTVV.

This clonotype was seen repeatedly, ten times or more. The chain employs TRBV29-1 and TRBJ1-1, with D perhaps matching TRBD1 (6 bases). This CDR3 spans 13 amino acids. Trimming stripped 6 bases from V and 3 bases from J, with 14 bases between. The germline V gene encodes CDR1 SQVTM and CDR2 ANQGSEA. The CDR3 coding sequence is TGCAGCGTCACGGACAGATCGGACACTGAAGCTTTCTTT. This translates into CSVTDRSDTEAFF.

The chain joins TRBV6-2 or TRBV6-3 to TRBJ2-7; perhaps TRBD1 as D (6 bases). The germline CDR1 and CDR2 sequences are MNHEY and SVGEGT. The CDR3 consists of 14 residues. V lost 9 bases and J lost 3, with 18 bases in between. CDR3 region: CARSSARGGYEQYF. As DNA, the CDR3 is TGTGCCAGGAGCTCGGCCAGGGGTGGCTACGAGCAGTACTTC.

This clonotype was seen at least ten times. This chain uses TRBV15 with TRBJ2-1; 8 nucleotides agree with TRBD1. This CDR3 is built from 15 residues. With V trimmed by 0 bases and J by 8 bases, 6 bases remained unmatched. CDR1 and CDR2 (germline): LNHNV, YYDKDF (reference sequence). The CDR3 region is CATSRDRTGFDEQFF. CDR3 DNA sequence: TGTGCCACCAGCAGAGATCGGACAGGGTTCGATGAGCAGTTCTTC.

This chain uses TRBV2 with TRBJ2-5; D not certain. Trimming took off 3 bases at V and 5 bases at J, with 13 bases between the two ends. The CDR3 sequence is 14 residues long. The germline V gene has CDR1 SNHLY and CDR2 FYNNEI. CDR3 region: CASSDNPFRETQYF. The CDR3 DNA reads as TGTGCCAGCAGTGACAACCCGTTTAGGGAGACCCAGTACTTC.

This clonotype was recorded a few times. The CDR3 DNA reads as TGTGCCAGCAGCTCAGGGGGCATCCACGAGCAGTACTTC. Translated: CASSSGGIHEQYF. The chain carries TRBV6-2 or TRBV6-3 and TRBJ2-7; 8 bases match TRBD1. The length of the CDR3 is 13 residues. Looked up from germline, CDR1 is MNHEY and CDR2 is SVGEGT. V dropped 6 bases and J dropped 5; count of bases not matched to a gene: 6.

This clonotype was seen more than once but under ten times. V and J are TRBV11-1 and TRBJ2-1, with D hard to call. The CDR3 is made up of 15 amino acids. The ends were cut back, 1 base at V and 10 bases at J, with 17 bases in the middle. Germline assignment: CDR1 SGHAT and CDR2 FQDESV (reference sequence). The CDR3 loop reads CASSLEGGGGGEQFF. CDR3 nucleotide sequence: TGTGCCAGCAGCTTAGAGGGTGGCGGTGGCGGAGAGCAGTTCTTC.

This clonotype turned up a few times. This chain uses TRBV7-2 with TRBJ1-2; D uncertain. Deletions cut 5 bases from V and 4 bases from J, with 14 bases between. Germline V gene sequence: CDR1 SGHTA, CDR2 FQGNSA. The CDR3 length is 14 residues. CDR3 nucleotide sequence: TGTGCCAGCAGCCCGGAAGCCATAGGCTATGGCTACACCTTC. Residues: CASSPEAIGYGYTF.

This clonotype was found a few times. V gene TRBV28 combines with J gene TRBJ2-1, with D perhaps matching TRBD1 (6 bases). V lost 3 bases to trimming and J lost 4 bases, with 13 bases between them. The CDR3 is 15 amino acids. Germline V gene data show CDR1 as MDHEN and CDR2 as SYDVKM. The CDR3 DNA is TGTGCCAGCAGTTTGTACCGGGACAAGTACAATGAGCAGTTCTTC. Translated: CASSLYRDKYNEQFF.

This sequence joins TRBV20-1 and TRBJ1-2; TRBD1 agrees at 7 bases. From germline, CDR1 is DFQATT and CDR2 SNEGSKA (reference sequence). The CDR3 covers 13 residues. V lost 3 bases, J lost 6 bases, and 7 bases stayed unmatched. In DNA, the CDR3 is TGCAGTGCTAGGACCGACAGGGACGATGGCTACACCTTC. This encodes CSARTDRDDGYTF.